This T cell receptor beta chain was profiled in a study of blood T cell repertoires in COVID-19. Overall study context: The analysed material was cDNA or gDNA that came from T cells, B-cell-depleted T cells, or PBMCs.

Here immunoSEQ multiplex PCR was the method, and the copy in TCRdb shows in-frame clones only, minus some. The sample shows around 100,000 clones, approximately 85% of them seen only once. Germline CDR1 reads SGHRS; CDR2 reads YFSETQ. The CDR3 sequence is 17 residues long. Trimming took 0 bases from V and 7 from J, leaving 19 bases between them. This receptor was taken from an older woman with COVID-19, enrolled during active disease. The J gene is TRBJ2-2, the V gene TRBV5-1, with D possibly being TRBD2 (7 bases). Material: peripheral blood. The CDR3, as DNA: TGCGCCAGCAGCTTGGTCTGGCTAGGGGGGGCCGGCGGGGAGCTGTTTTTT. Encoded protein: CASSLVWLGGAGGELFF.